The rows below give T cell receptor beta chains drawn from one sample of a study of T-cell reconstitution after alpha-beta-depleted transplantation in children. Each CDR3 protein gets one entry after TCRdb re-called the PCR reads with MiXCR. In the table there are about 540,000 distinct CDR3 sequences, approximately 20% of which are singletons. Material: PBMCs from the stem cell graft donor, obtained from the stem cell graft. Receptors were obtained from a human donor who donated a stem cell graft to a child with acute lymphoblastic leukemia. Both conserved end residues are part of each CDR3. D genes are given only for firm matches. Size tells how often a clone was seen (once, few, many) or the class of an expanded clone, and some rows leave it out.

TRBV9	few	TRBJ2-3	-	TGTGCCAGCAGCGTAGGGACTCTTCTCACAGATACGCAGTATTTT	CASSVGTLLTDTQYF
TRBV12-3/TRBV12-4	few	TRBJ2-4	-	TGTGCCAGCAGTTTCATTGGGATAGCCAAAAACATTCAGTACTTC	CASSFIGIAKNIQYF
TRBV24-1	-	TRBJ2-5	TRBD2	TGTGCCACCAGTTTAGCGGGCGGGGAGACCCAGTACTTC	CATSLAGGETQYF
TRBV3-1	few	TRBJ1-1	-	TGTGCCAGCAGCCCAAGGGTTTTCTTTCATGTGGACGAAGCTTTCTTT	CASSPRVFFHVDEAFF
TRBV12-3/TRBV12-4	few	TRBJ2-5	TRBD2	TGTGCCAGCAGCCCCAGCGGGACCACCCAGTACTTC	CASSPSGTTQYF
TRBV6-4	many	TRBJ2-6	-	TGTGCCAGCAGTGAGGCCTCTGGGGCCAACGTCCTGACTTTC	CASSEASGANVLTF
TRBV9	-	TRBJ1-6	TRBD1	TGTGCCAGCAGCACCCGGACAGGACCTTCGAATTCACCCCTCCACTTT	CASSTRTGPSNSPLHF
TRBV6-1	-	TRBJ2-5	-	TGTGCCAGCATGGACCGGCTAGGAGTCCCAGAGACCCAGTACTTC	CASMDRLGVPETQYF
TRBV5-5	-	TRBJ2-2	TRBD2	TGTGCCAGCAGCTTGGAACGGGGACTAGCGGGAGACACCGGGGAGCTGTTTTTT	CASSLERGLAGDTGELFF
TRBV20-1	few	TRBJ2-7	-	TGCAGTGCTAGTGCAGGATCTGTCGAGCAGTACTTC	CSASAGSVEQYF
TRBV7-6	-	TRBJ2-7	TRBD2	TGTGCCAGCAGCCAGTGGCGGGGGAGCAGGCCGAGCTCCTACGAGCAGTACTTC	CASSQWRGSRPSSYEQYF
TRBV27	-	TRBJ1-2	TRBD1	TGTGCCAGCAGTTTTTCAGGGGGCTTGGGGTATGGCTACACCTTC	CASSFSGGLGYGYTF
TRBV25-1	few	TRBJ2-5	TRBD1	TGTGCCAGCAGTGAAACGCCTGGTGATGGGACAGATTGGGAGACCCAGTACTTC	CASSETPGDGTDWETQYF
TRBV27	few	TRBJ2-1	-	TGTGCCAGCAGTTTTATGGGGGAGCCTACCAATGAGCAGTTCTTC	CASSFMGEPTNEQFF
TRBV24-1	-	TRBJ2-6	-	TGTGCCACCAGTGGGATAGGACCCCGTTACTCTGGGGCCAACGTCCTGACTTTC	CATSGIGPRYSGANVLTF
TRBV15	-	TRBJ2-3	TRBD2	TGTGCCACCAGCAGTCCCGGGACTAGCGGGGATACGCAGTATTTT	CATSSPGTSGDTQYF
TRBV3-1	few	TRBJ2-6	-	TGTGCCAGCAGCCCCGTGCGGCGGGCTGGGGCCAACGTCCTGACTTTC	CASSPVRRAGANVLTF
TRBV7-9	few	TRBJ2-2	-	TGTGCCAGCAGCTCTAGTATATTCGGGGAGCTGTTTTTT	CASSSSIFGELFF
TRBV13	-	TRBJ2-3	-	TGTGCCAGCAGCTTAATGAGACGGGACGAGTGGGCAGATACGCAGTATTTT	CASSLMRRDEWADTQYF
TRBV27	few	TRBJ1-4	-	TGTGCCAGCAGTTGGGGTCAGGGACTGAATGAAAAACTGTTTTTT	CASSWGQGLNEKLFF
TRBV27	few	TRBJ2-1	-	TGTGCCAGCAGTGCAACCGGGGACATGAACAATGAGCAGTTCTTC	CASSATGDMNNEQFF
TRBV6-1	-	TRBJ1-3	-	TGTGCCAGCAGTGTGTCTACGAATCCTGGAAACACCATATATTTT	CASSVSTNPGNTIYF
TRBV12-3/TRBV12-4	-	TRBJ2-1	TRBD2	TGTGCCAGCAGACACGGACTAGTGACCGATGAGCAGTTCTTC	CASRHGLVTDEQFF
TRBV12-3/TRBV12-4	-	TRBJ1-5	TRBD1	TGTGCCAGCAGTTTGACGCAGACAGGGATTCAGCCCCAGCATTTT	CASSLTQTGIQPQHF
TRBV5-1	-	TRBJ1-2	TRBD1	TGCGCCAGCAGCTCGCCCCTTTTTGGGACAGACTATGGCTACACCTTC	CASSSPLFGTDYGYTF
TRBV20-1	-	TRBJ1-5	-	TGCAGTGCTAGCCTGAGGACGGTATTCAATCAGCCCCAGCATTTT	CSASLRTVFNQPQHF
TRBV4-1	few	TRBJ1-1	-	TGCGCCAGCAGCCAAGCCCCCGGGACCCCCACTGAAGCTTTCTTT	CASSQAPGTPTEAFF
TRBV1	-	TRBJ1-3	-	TGCACCAGCAGCCCCGGTGGGGACACTAAATCCTCTGGAAACACCATATATTTT	CTSSPGGDTKSSGNTIYF
TRBV4-1	-	TRBJ2-2	TRBD1	TGCGCCAGCAGCCTTGGACAGGGATCCACCGGGGAGCTGTTTTTT	CASSLGQGSTGELFF
TRBV19	few	TRBJ1-5	-	TGTGCCAGTAGTACCCTCCTGACTCGGGGCTCAGACAATCAGCCCCAGCATTTT	CASSTLLTRGSDNQPQHF
TRBV7-3	-	TRBJ2-6	-	TGTGCCAGCAGCTTAACAGGGGCAGGGGCTCACTCTGGGGCCAACGTCCTGACTTTC	CASSLTGAGAHSGANVLTF
TRBV5-1	once	TRBJ1-1	-	TGCGCCAGCAGCTTGGTGGGGTTGGGGAACACTGAAGCTTTCTTT	CASSLVGLGNTEAFF
TRBV4-1	-	TRBJ1-1	-	TGCGCCAGCAGACCGCTAAGGAGCACTGAAGCTTTCTTT	CASRPLRSTEAFF
TRBV13	-	TRBJ2-6	-	TGTGCCAGCAGCTTAGAGGAGACCGGGGCCAACGTCCTGACTTTC	CASSLEETGANVLTF
TRBV9	-	TRBJ1-2	-	TGTGCCAGCAGCTCACTCCCGGACAGCCCCTTCTATGGCTACACCTTC	CASSSLPDSPFYGYTF
TRBV20-1	-	TRBJ1-2	-	TGCAGTGCTAGAGATCGGTCCTCAACAGGGCCCGATGGCTACACCTTC	CSARDRSSTGPDGYTF
TRBV20-1	-	TRBJ2-3	TRBD2	TGCAGTGCTAGAGATTTAGCGGGCCGGGGTACGCAGTATTTT	CSARDLAGRGTQYF
TRBV7-3	-	TRBJ1-1	-	TGTGCCAGCAGAATCGAAATGAACACTGAAGCTTTCTTT	CASRIEMNTEAFF
TRBV20-1	-	TRBJ1-1	-	TGCAGTGCTAAGGGAGAGAACACTGAAGCTTTCTTT	CSAKGENTEAFF
TRBV3-1	-	TRBJ2-7	-	TGTGCCACCTGCAAGCACGCCCCTGGGGGCCTAGCCTTCGTTTACGAGCAGTACTTC	CATCKHAPGGLAFVYEQYF
TRBV30	few	TRBJ1-2	TRBD1	TGTGCCTGGAGCCGACCCCCGACAGGGAACTATGGCTACACCTTC	CAWSRPPTGNYGYTF
TRBV20-1	-	TRBJ2-7	-	TGCAGTGCTAGAGATTCCCTGGTTCAGTACTTC	CSARDSLVQYF
TRBV12-3/TRBV12-4	-	TRBJ1-4	-	TGTGCCAGCGGCCCGGACAGACGCAACCTTGGGAAACTGTTTTTT	CASGPDRRNLGKLFF
TRBV7-8	-	TRBJ2-1	TRBD2	TGTGCCAGCAGCACTACTAGCGGGAGATACGATGAGCAGTTCTTC	CASSTTSGRYDEQFF
TRBV4-1	-	TRBJ2-1	-	TGCGCCAGCAGCCCGTTTGGGCAGACTACAAACAATGAGCAGTTCTTC	CASSPFGQTTNNEQFF
TRBV7-9	many	TRBJ2-1	TRBD2	TGTGCCAGCAGCCAGCCGGGACTAGGAAGTTTCAATGAGCAGTTCTTC	CASSQPGLGSFNEQFF
TRBV29-1	-	TRBJ2-2	-	TGCAGCGTTGAAAAAGGGGAGCAGGCTAACACCGGGGAGCTGTTTTTT	CSVEKGEQANTGELFF
TRBV3-1	few	TRBJ2-3	-	TGTGCCAGCAGCCAAGATCACCCGTGGGGGAAAGATACGCAGTATTTT	CASSQDHPWGKDTQYF
TRBV30	-	TRBJ1-5	-	TGTGCCTGGAGTGTCGCTAGCAATCAGCCCCAGCATTTT	CAWSVASNQPQHF
TRBV5-1	few	TRBJ2-5	-	TGCGCCAGCAGCGGATTACCTAGCGTTCGGGAGACCCAGTACTTC	CASSGLPSVRETQYF
TRBV29-1	-	TRBJ2-7	TRBD1	TGCAGCGTCCTACAGGGGGCGGGCTACGAGCAGTACTTC	CSVLQGAGYEQYF
TRBV20-1	-	TRBJ1-1	-	TGCAGTGTAAGCCGGGGGGCGAGCACTGAAGCTTTCTTT	CSVSRGASTEAFF
TRBV10-2	few	TRBJ2-1	-	TGCGCCAGCAAGGAGAGGGAGTGGGTCCATGAGCAGTTCTTC	CASKEREWVHEQFF
TRBV24-1	few	TRBJ2-1	-	TGTGCCACCAGTGATTCGACAGGATACAATGAGCAGTTCTTC	CATSDSTGYNEQFF
TRBV5-1	few	TRBJ2-7	TRBD1	TGCGCCAGCAGCTCGTCGACAGGGTACGAGCAGTACTTC	CASSSSTGYEQYF
TRBV4-1	-	TRBJ2-6	-	TGCGCCAGCAGCCAAGCCTCCGCACCCACCTCTGGGGCCAACGTCCTGACTTTC	CASSQASAPTSGANVLTF
TRBV20-1	-	TRBJ2-3	TRBD2	TGCAGTGCTAGAGTGACTAGCGGGAGCACAGATACGCAGTATTTT	CSARVTSGSTDTQYF
TRBV29-1	-	TRBJ2-1	TRBD2	TGCAGCGTTGAAGATGGCACTAGCGGGAGAAATAATGAGCAGTTCTTC	CSVEDGTSGRNNEQFF
TRBV28	-	TRBJ2-5	TRBD2	TGTGCCAGCCGACTAGCGGGAGAAGGAGAGACCCAGTACTTC	CASRLAGEGETQYF